This is a list of T cell receptor beta chains from one sample in a study of cytotoxic CD8 clonotypes in ibrutinib-treated CLL. Measured with immunoSEQ multiplex PCR; TCRdb has only the in-frame clones, and not every one. The sample shows 110,000 to 150,000 clones, around 90% of them seen only once. Sequenced material: PBMCs, taken after 12 months of ibrutinib treatment. The origin of the receptors is a human donor with chronic lymphocytic leukemia. The CDR3 runs from the conserved cysteine through the conserved F or W. A D gene is named only where the DNA matches it firmly. Clone size appears in some rows only: once, few, many, or a class for an expanded clone.

>TRBJ2-1|.|TRBV13|.
CASSSVDNEQFF
TGTGCCAGCAGCTCGGTCGACAATGAGCAGTTCTTC
>TRBJ2-2|.|TRBV7-9|.
CASSPGVLTTNTGELFF
TGTGCCAGCAGCCCAGGGGTCTTGACTACCAACACCGGGGAGCTGTTTTTT
>TRBJ2-5|.|TRBV5-1|once
CASSSNGRSQETQYF
TGCGCCAGCAGCTCCAACGGCAGGAGTCAAGAGACCCAGTACTTC
>TRBJ2-7|.|TRBV9|.
CASSVDPTGGDYEQYF
TGTGCCAGCAGCGTCGACCCTACAGGGGGGGACTACGAGCAGTACTTC
>TRBJ2-4|TRBD2|TRBV25-1|.
CAVSSGVLQYF
TGTGCCGTCAGCAGCGGGGTTCTGCAGTACTTC
>TRBJ2-4|TRBD1|TRBV15|.
CATGTATLAKNIQYF
TGTGCCACCGGGACAGCTACGCTAGCCAAAAACATTCAGTACTTC
>TRBJ2-5|.|TRBV7-9|.
CASSRGVTQYF
TGTGCCAGCAGCCGCGGGGTAACCCAGTACTTC
>TRBJ2-3|.|TRBV9|.
CASSSRGLSTDTQYF
TGTGCCAGCAGCTCCAGGGGACTGAGCACAGATACGCAGTATTTT
>TRBJ2-1|.|TRBV11-1|.
CASSLGSTAAYNEQFF
TGTGCCAGCAGCTTAGGTTCGACAGCGGCCTACAATGAGCAGTTCTTC
>TRBJ2-7|.|TRBV5-1|.
CASSGSDDSYEQYF
TGCGCCAGCAGCGGTTCGGATGACTCCTACGAGCAGTACTTC
>TRBJ2-3|TRBD1|TRBV5-1|.
CASTRQGAGTDTQYF
TGCGCCAGCACCCGACAGGGGGCGGGCACAGATACGCAGTATTTT
>TRBJ2-5|.|TRBV18|.
CASSPGETQYF
TGTGCCAGCTCACCAGGGGAGACCCAGTACTTC
>TRBJ2-2|.|TRBV21-1|once
CASSKVRTKNTGELFF
TGTGCCAGCAGCAAAGTTCGGACAAAGAACACCGGGGAGCTGTTTTTT
>TRBJ2-1|TRBD2|TRBV2|.
CASSEAARGGIHNEQFF
TGTGCCAGCAGTGAGGCCGCTCGGGGGGGGATACACAATGAGCAGTTCTTC
>TRBJ2-3|TRBD1|TRBV5-1|.
CASSPGTGGSDTQYF
TGCGCCAGCAGCCCAGGGACAGGGGGCTCAGATACGCAGTATTTT
>TRBJ2-7|TRBD2|TRBV27|once
CASSLYPGGSYEQYF
TGTGCCAGCAGTTTATACCCGGGAGGGTCCTACGAGCAGTACTTC
>TRBJ2-7|TRBD1|TRBV7-7|.
CASSLGQGLYEQYF
TGTGCTAGCAGCTTGGGACAGGGGTTATACGAGCAGTACTTC
>TRBJ1-4|.|TRBV9|.
CASSPQGNEKLFF
TGTGCCAGCAGCCCTCAGGGAAATGAAAAACTGTTTTTT
>TRBJ2-7|TRBD2|TRBV28|.
CASRMSGRASEQYF
TGTGCCAGCAGAATGAGCGGGAGGGCCTCCGAGCAGTACTTC
>TRBJ1-1|.|TRBV5-4|.
CASSLGVEAFF
TGTGCCAGCAGCTTGGGGGTTGAAGCTTTCTTT
>TRBJ1-1|.|TRBV7-2|.
CASSPTLMNTEAFF
TGTGCCAGCAGCCCGACCCTGATGAACACTGAAGCTTTCTTT
>TRBJ2-1|TRBD1|TRBV6-5|.
CASTDRDRVKFF
TGTGCCAGCACCGACCGGGACAGGGTGAAGTTCTTC
>TRBJ1-2|TRBD1|TRBV27|.
CASSLVYRGSYTF
TGTGCCAGCAGTTTAGTTTACAGGGGATCCTACACCTTC
>TRBJ2-1|.|TRBV7-2|.
CASSLVPYSPHSYNEQFF
TGTGCCAGCAGCTTAGTCCCCTACTCGCCGCACTCCTACAATGAGCAGTTCTTC
>TRBJ2-1|.|TRBV29-1|.
CSVTPKASYNEQFF
TGCAGCGTGACGCCAAAGGCGTCCTACAATGAGCAGTTCTTC
>TRBJ1-5|.|TRBV7-9|few
CASSLAPQNNQPQHF
TGTGCCAGCAGCTTAGCCCCACAGAACAATCAGCCCCAGCATTTT
>TRBJ2-7|TRBD1|TRBV28|.
CASNYRDRSPDEQYF
TGTGCCAGCAACTACCGGGACAGGTCTCCTGACGAGCAGTACTTC
>TRBJ2-7|TRBD2|TRBV7-9|.
CASSPNWSGSYEQYF
TGTGCCAGCAGCCCGAATTGGAGCGGGAGCTACGAGCAGTACTTC
>TRBJ1-3|.|TRBV11-2|.
CASSSEGWGTIYF
TGTGCCAGCAGCTCAGAGGGCTGGGGCACCATATATTTT
>TRBJ1-5|.|TRBV28|.
CASSSTASYQPQHF
TGTGCCAGCAGTTCGACAGCCAGTTATCAGCCCCAGCATTTT
>TRBJ1-2|TRBD1|TRBV10-2|.
CASSDTGQAYGYTF
TGCGCCAGCAGTGATACGGGACAGGCGTATGGCTACACCTTC
>TRBJ1-5|.|TRBV19|.
CASRPPASNQPQHF
TGTGCCAGTAGACCACCTGCCAGCAATCAGCCCCAGCATTTT
>TRBJ1-2|.|TRBV9|.
CASSVGTAGSGYTF
TGTGCCAGCAGCGTAGGAACAGCGGGTAGTGGCTACACCTTC
>TRBJ1-2|.|TRBV18|once
CASSPSLGEGYTF
TGTGCCAGCTCACCGTCCTTGGGAGAAGGCTACACCTTC
>TRBJ1-5|.|TRBV19|.
CASSRRHNQPQHF
TGTGCCAGTAGCAGACGTCACAATCAGCCCCAGCATTTT
>TRBJ2-1|TRBD2|TRBV7-2|.
CASSPSGGYNEQFF
TGTGCCAGCAGCCCTAGCGGGGGGTACAATGAGCAGTTCTTC
>TRBJ1-5|TRBD1|TRBV28|.
CASSLAQGAQPQHF
TGTGCCAGCAGTTTGGCGCAGGGGGCCCAGCCCCAGCATTTT
>TRBJ1-3|.|TRBV6-6|.
CASSFGQSGNTIYF
TGTGCCAGCAGTTTCGGACAGTCTGGAAACACCATATATTTT
>TRBJ2-5|.|TRBV7-2|once
CASSTRRGETQYF
TGTGCCAGCAGCACCCGGAGAGGAGAGACCCAGTACTTC
>TRBJ2-4|.|TRBV5-6|.
CASSLAGQNIQYF
TGTGCCAGCAGCTTGGCAGGACAAAACATTCAGTACTTC
>TRBJ2-7|.|TRBV19|.
CASSPQDWGGHLGFEQYF
TGTGCCAGTAGTCCCCAAGACTGGGGGGGCCACCTCGGGTTCGAGCAGTACTTC
>TRBJ2-7|TRBD2|TRBV10-3|.
CAISEGTSARYEQYF
TGTGCCATCAGTGAGGGGACTAGTGCTCGGTACGAGCAGTACTTC
>TRBJ2-1|.|TRBV28|.
CASSRLGGGNEQFF
TGTGCCAGCAGCCGACTAGGGGGGGGAAATGAGCAGTTCTTC
>TRBJ2-3|.|TRBV5-6|.
CASSLSLKDTQYF
TGTGCCAGCAGCTTGAGTCTAAAGGATACGCAGTATTTT
>TRBJ2-7|TRBD1|TRBV12-5|.
CASGAGTGKAVPYEQYF
TGTGCTAGTGGTGCTGGGACAGGGAAAGCGGTTCCCTACGAGCAGTACTTC
>TRBJ1-4|.|TRBV7-2|.
CASSLAHGQGTNEKLFF
TGTGCCAGCAGCTTAGCGCATGGGCAGGGTACTAATGAAAAACTGTTTTTT
>TRBJ1-3|.|TRBV9|.
CASSVSGLSGNTIYF
TGTGCCAGCAGCGTATCCGGACTCTCTGGAAACACCATATATTTT
>TRBJ2-3|.|TRBV4-2|.
CASSQVILDTQYF
TGTGCCAGCAGCCAAGTGATCCTCGATACGCAGTATTTT
>TRBJ2-7|.|TRBV19|.
CASSKMRGYEQYF
TGTGCCAGTAGTAAGATGCGGGGCTACGAGCAGTACTTC
>TRBJ2-3|TRBD2|TRBV27|.
CASRPRLAGSTDTQYF
TGTGCCAGCAGACCTCGACTAGCGGGAAGCACAGATACGCAGTATTTT
>TRBJ2-7|TRBD1|TRBV5-4|once
CASSPGTGDYEQYF
TGTGCCAGCAGCCCCGGGACAGGGGACTACGAGCAGTACTTC